This T cell receptor (beta chain) was sequenced during a study of a mutant IDH1 vaccine in newly diagnosed glioma. V was clipped by 8 bases and J by 7 bases, with 17 bases between them. The CDR3 totals 13 residues. Per germline, CDR1 MNHEY and CDR2 SVGAGI. Stated time point: week 35, safety follow-up. A 20-mer mutant IDH1 peptide at 300 ug was injected subcutaneously with topical imiquimod. Comments on this clone: As yet, its antigen is unknown.

TCRdb's copy holds only in-frame clones and misses some; the assay was immunoSEQ multiplex PCR. The sample yields about 68,000 clones, 80% to 85% seen once. The origin of this receptor is a young man with glioma. The rearrangement uses TRBV6-5 and TRBJ1-2; tentatively, D is TRBD1 (6 bases). The material was PBMCs, obtained from a glioma patient whose treatment included an IDH1 peptide vaccine. CDR3 protein: CASRAGENSGYTF. DNA of the CDR3: TGTGCCAGCCGGGCAGGGGAAAATAGTGGCTACACCTTC.